These T cell receptor beta chains were read from a single sample in a study of cytomegalovirus exposure and HLA in healthy donors. Profiling relied on immunoSEQ multiplex PCR, and the TCRdb table lists in-frame clones only, not all of them. The profile shows roughly 130,000 clones, roughly four fifths of them singletons. Material: PBMCs. These receptors were taken from a male donor in good health and CMV-seropositive. Each CDR3 is given with its conserved first and last residue. D genes are given only for firm matches. Rows may omit the clone size; those that give it use once, few, many or a size class.

d_gene	abundance	len	v_gene	j_gene	CDR3nt	CDR3aa
NA	once	15	TRBV5-6	TRBJ2-4	TGTGCCAGCAGCGACAGAGCACTAGCCAAAAACATTCAGTACTTC	CASSDRALAKNIQYF
NA	NA	13	TRBV4-3	TRBJ1-5	TGCGCCAGCAGCCGGGGGCTTAATCAGCCCCAGCATTTT	CASSRGLNQPQHF
NA	NA	11	TRBV7-2	TRBJ2-1	TGTGCCAGCAGCTTAGTATATGAGCAGTTCTTC	CASSLVYEQFF
TRBD2	NA	14	TRBV7-9	TRBJ2-1	TGTGCCAGCAGCTCTGGACTAGCGGCCAATGAGCAGTTCTTC	CASSSGLAANEQFF
TRBD1	NA	15	TRBV5-6	TRBJ2-1	TGTGCCAGCAGCCCTCTAGGGACAGAGTACAATGAGCAGTTCTTC	CASSPLGTEYNEQFF
NA	NA	14	TRBV7-2	TRBJ1-2	TGTGCCAGCAGCTTAGCTGGCAGGGCCTATGGCTACACCTTC	CASSLAGRAYGYTF
NA	NA	13	TRBV10-3	TRBJ2-3	TGTGCCATCAGGGACAGCAGCACAGATACGCAGTATTTT	CAIRDSSTDTQYF
TRBD2	NA	13	TRBV9	TRBJ2-7	TGTGCCAGCTCTAGCGGGAAGGAGGTCGGGCAGTACTTC	CASSSGKEVGQYF
NA	few	13	TRBV5-3	TRBJ2-7	TGTGCCAGAAGCTTAGGGGGAGCAGATGAGCAGTACTTC	CARSLGGADEQYF
TRBD2	few	14	TRBV5-6	TRBJ2-7	TGTGCCAGCAGCTTAGGGCTAGCGGAGGGAGAGCAGTACTTC	CASSLGLAEGEQYF
NA	NA	13	TRBV9	TRBJ2-7	TGTGCCAGCAGCGTAGTTGACAGCTCCGAGCAGTACTTC	CASSVVDSSEQYF
NA	NA	14	TRBV28	TRBJ2-7	TGTGCCAGCAGTTCCCGTAGCGGAACCTACGAGCAGTACTTC	CASSSRSGTYEQYF
NA	once	14	TRBV6-5	TRBJ1-1	TGTGCCAGCAGTTACTCGTCGGGATTGACTGAAGCTTTCTTT	CASSYSSGLTEAFF
TRBD2	once	14	TRBV6-6	TRBJ2-2	TGTGCCAGCAGTTTCAGCGGGAGGCACGGGGAGCTGTTTTTT	CASSFSGRHGELFF
NA	NA	14	TRBV7-8	TRBJ1-2	TGTGCCAGCAGCTTCCACAGCTCCAAGGTTGGCTACACCTTC	CASSFHSSKVGYTF
NA	NA	12	TRBV27	TRBJ2-7	TGTGCCAGCGGCAGGGTAGATGGCGAGCAGTACTTC	CASGRVDGEQYF
TRBD1	NA	11	TRBV5-4	TRBJ1-3	TGTGCCAGCAGCTCCCCGTGGGACAGAGCTTTT	CASSSPWDRAF
NA	NA	18	TRBV28	TRBJ1-1	TGTGCCAGCAGTTTAAAGAGTTTTTTTGGTGGGCTGAACACTGAAGCTTTCTTT	CASSLKSFFGGLNTEAFF
NA	NA	15	TRBV25-1	TRBJ1-1	TGTGCCAGCAGTAACCCCGCAGGGGCCGACACTGAAGCTTTCTTT	CASSNPAGADTEAFF